The 12 T cell receptor beta chains given below trace back to one sample, sequenced in a study of T cell responses to AZD1222 COVID-19 vaccine. Profiled with immunoSEQ multiplex PCR; TCRdb holds only in-frame clones, not every one. The data hold 150,000 to 200,000 clones, with roughly 94% observed a single time. The sequences come from peripheral blood, collected 28 days after the second AZD1222 dose. The receptor set was obtained from an adult who received the AZD1222 COVID-19 vaccine.

The chain combines TRBV27 with TRBJ1-1; D is perhaps TRBD1 (5 bases). Germline CDR1 is MNHEY and CDR2 is SMNVEV (reference sequence). V lost 8 bases to trimming and J lost 4 bases, with 14 bases between them. This CDR3 contains 13 residues. CDR3 in DNA: TGTGCCAGCGCCACGGGCGGGGGCACTGAAGCTTTCTTT. Its translation is CASATGGGTEAFF.

The V gene is TRBV27, the J gene TRBJ1-1; D is perhaps TRBD1 (6 bases). The germline V gene encodes CDR1 MNHEY and CDR2 SMNVEV (reference sequence). Between the trimmed V and J ends, which lost 5 bases and 1 base, there was a span of 11 bases. There are 14 residues in the CDR3. In DNA, the CDR3 is TGTGCCAGCAGTCCTGGACAGAGGAACACTGAAGCTTTCTTT. This sequence encodes CASSPGQRNTEAFF.

The gene calls are TRBV6-4 and TRBJ1-1; D gene ambiguous. The V gene's germline CDR1 is MRHNA and CDR2 SNTAGT. The CDR3 spans 14 residues. V gave up 4 bases and J gave up 1 base, with 10 bases separating them. The CDR3: CASSAEGENTEAFF. The CDR3 DNA follows: TGTGCCAGCAGTGCCGAGGGCGAGAACACTGAAGCTTTCTTT.

The chain employs TRBV5-4 and TRBJ1-1; D not resolved. CDR3 size: 14 residues. CDR1 is SGHNT, CDR2 YYREEE, per germline (reference sequence). V dropped 4 bases and J dropped 2 bases, with 12 bases sitting between them. CDR3 sequence reads: CASSEFGVNTEAFF. CDR3 DNA sequence: TGTGCCAGCAGCGAATTCGGGGTAAACACTGAAGCTTTCTTT.

A note on this clone: Distinct nucleotide sequences in the sample also encode this CDR3. The J gene is TRBJ2-3, the V gene TRBV18, with D unresolved. CDR1 is KGHSH and CDR2 is LQKENI in the germline V gene. The CDR3 sequence is 13 residues long. V was pared by 3 bases and J by 1 base, with 5 bases between. The CDR3 coding sequence is TGTGCCAGCTCACCTACAGGCACAGATACGCAGTATTTT. Protein product: CASSPTGTDTQYF.

This chain uses TRBV7-2 with TRBJ2-5, with 7 bases lining up with TRBD1. This CDR3 comprises 13 residues. The V gene end was trimmed by 2 bases and the J gene end by 4 bases; junction bases not matched to a gene: 1. Germline V gives CDR1 SGHTA, CDR2 FQGNSA. CDR3 in amino acids: CASSLHRGETQYF. DNA of the CDR3: TGTGCCAGCAGCTTACACAGGGGAGAGACCCAGTACTTC.

J is TRBJ1-1 and V is TRBV11-3; D gene ambiguous. The germline V gene has CDR1 SGHNT and CDR2 YENEEA. The ends were cut back, 9 bases at V and 10 bases at J, with 6 bases in the middle. The CDR3 loop spans 8 amino acids. CDR3 bases: TGTGCCAGTCGGGGAGCTTTCTTT. Residues: CASRGAFF.

The chain links TRBV19 to TRBJ2-4; possible D gene TRBD2, 6 bases. Trimming shortened V by 4 bases and J by 7 bases, and 20 bases separated the two germline ends. The CDR3 totals 16 residues. Germline CDR1 and CDR2: LNHDA and SQIVND (reference sequence). The CDR3 DNA reads TGTGCCAGTAGTACCGGACTCCCGGGGGTGGTCAACATTCAGTACTTC. Residues: CASSTGLPGVVNIQYF. Combining the CDR3 with reference TRBV19 and TRBJ2-4 gives the whole variable domain DGGITQSPKYLFRKEGQNVTLSCEQNLNHDAMYWYRQDPGQGLRLIYYSQIVNDFQKGDIAEGYSVSREKKESFPLTVTSAQKNPTAFYLCASSTGLPGVVNIQYFGAGTRLSVL.

This chain links TRBV9 with TRBJ1-2; D might be TRBD1 (6 bases). The germline CDR1 and CDR2 sequences are SGDLS and YYNGEE. V was pared by 0 bases and J by 6 bases, with 15 bases between. This CDR3 spans 15 amino acids. The CDR3 sequence is CASSVEAEGGDGYTF. CDR3 in DNA: TGTGCCAGCAGCGTAGAAGCGGAAGGGGGTGATGGCTACACCTTC.

Only one count was recorded for this clone. The chain joins TRBV5-1 to TRBJ1-2; 9 nucleotides line up with TRBD1. Germline V gene data show CDR1 as SGHRS and CDR2 as YFSETQ. This CDR3 contains 15 residues. V lost 4 bases to trimming and J lost 2 bases; unmatched junction nucleotides: 6. CDR3 DNA: TGCGCCAGCAGCAGCACAGGGGGCGCAAACTATGGCTACACCTTC. Protein sequence: CASSSTGGANYGYTF.

This chain links TRBV2 with TRBJ1-1, with 9 bases that match TRBD1. Germline-derived CDR1 and CDR2 are SNHLY and FYNNEI. This CDR3 region has 14 residues. V was pared by 6 bases and J by 4 bases, with 6 bases of the junction left unmatched. CDR3 DNA sequence: TGTGCCAGCAGGTCGGGACAGGGAGGCACTGAAGCTTTCTTT. Its translation is CASRSGQGGTEAFF. The complete variable domain, with remaining parts taken from reference TRBV2 and TRBJ1-1, reads EPEVTQTPSHQVTQMGQEVILRCVPISNHLYFYWYRQILGQKVEFLVSFYNNEISEKSEIFDDQFSVERPDGSNFTLKIRSTKLEDSAMYFCASRSGQGGTEAFFGQGTRLTVV.

This chain connects TRBV6-5 to TRBJ1-4, with a weak D call TRBD1 (6 bases). V lost 6 bases, J lost 7 bases, and 15 bases lay in between. The CDR3 length is 14 residues. CDR1 and CDR2 (germline): MNHEY, SVGAGI. CDR3 amino acids: CASRDLGQTEKLFF. CDR3 nucleotide sequence: TGTGCCAGCAGAGACCTCGGACAGACTGAAAAACTGTTTTTT.